Listed below are T cell receptor beta chains from one sample, sequenced in a study of T-cell memory formation after mild COVID-19. MiXCR, applied by TCRdb to the 5' RACE reads, yields one record per CDR3 protein. The sample has about 350,000 distinct CDR3 sequences; approximately 13% are singletons. Sequences were obtained from PBMCs or a T cell subset sorted from them (not recorded which). All receptors derive from a man aged 18 to 29 who had mild COVID-19 (a few samples of this study predate the infection). Cell type and time point are not known. The CDR3 runs from the conserved cysteine through the conserved F or W. Fields, in order: V gene, D gene, clone size, J gene, CDR3 DNA, CDR3 protein. The D gene is left open where the match is weak. Only part of the rows carry a size: once, few, many, or a class if the clone is expanded.

TRBV7-8	.	.	TRBJ2-5	TGTGCCAGCAGCTTGGTGAGGGGGGAAGAGACCCAGTACTTC	CASSLVRGEETQYF
TRBV7-9	.	few	TRBJ2-1	TGTGCCAACAGCTTAGGGGGAGACAATGAGCAGTTCTTC	CANSLGGDNEQFF
TRBV20-1	TRBD1	few	TRBJ2-7	TGCAGTGCTAGAACTGACAGGGGGTTTTACGAGCAGTACTTC	CSARTDRGFYEQYF
TRBV4-3	TRBD1	.	TRBJ2-5	TGCGCCAGCAGCCAAGACATCCAGGGGGCAGGGGAGACCCAGTACTTC	CASSQDIQGAGETQYF
TRBV10-1	.	.	TRBJ2-3	TGCGCCAGCAGTGCCCAGAGGGCAGATACGCAGTATTTT	CASSAQRADTQYF
TRBV7-6	.	few	TRBJ2-3	TGTGCCAGCAGCTTTCTAGGTCGAGTTGGAGATACGCAGTATTTT	CASSFLGRVGDTQYF
TRBV7-7	.	.	TRBJ2-7	TGTGCCAGCAGCCCTAATCCGGGGGTCAACGAGCAGTACTTC	CASSPNPGVNEQYF
TRBV28	.	few	TRBJ2-1	TGTGCCAGCTACCATGGGGTGGCAGGCCAGGATGAGCAGTTCTTC	CASYHGVAGQDEQFF
TRBV5-1	.	.	TRBJ2-3	TGCGCCAGCACCCTGGAGGGAGCAGATACGCAGTATTTT	CASTLEGADTQYF
TRBV27	TRBD2	few	TRBJ2-3	TGTGCCAGCAGTCCGCTTAGCGGGGTTGTCACAGATACGCAGTATTTT	CASSPLSGVVTDTQYF
TRBV6-5	.	few	TRBJ1-1	TGTGCCAGCAGCTGGATAGCTGGGGGCACTGAAGCTTTCTTT	CASSWIAGGTEAFF
TRBV5-1	.	few	TRBJ2-7	TGCGCCAGCAGCTTGGAAGCAGGGGTGGGTCGCGAGCAGTACTTC	CASSLEAGVGREQYF
TRBV7-2	.	.	TRBJ1-2	TGTGCCAGCACCCCCGGCGGGGTCTATGGCTACACCTTC	CASTPGGVYGYTF
TRBV5-8	.	.	TRBJ1-2	TGTGCCAGCAGCTTGTCGGGCGACGCCTATGGCTACACCTTC	CASSLSGDAYGYTF
TRBV6-4	TRBD2	many	TRBJ2-3	TGTGCCAGCAGTGACGGGGTCGGGGGGGCCCCAGATACGCAGTATTTT	CASSDGVGGAPDTQYF
TRBV7-3	TRBD2	few	TRBJ2-2	TGTGCCAGCAGCTCCGGGACTAGCGGGGGGGAGAACACCGGGGAGCTGTTTTTT	CASSSGTSGGENTGELFF
TRBV2	TRBD1	.	TRBJ2-3	TGTGCCAGCAGCGCGAGACAGGGAAACGCAGATACGCAGTATTTT	CASSARQGNADTQYF
TRBV12-3/TRBV12-4	.	few	TRBJ1-1	TGTGCCAGCAGTTTGGTTTTGGTTGGGGGAATGGCTTTCTTT	CASSLVLVGGMAFF
TRBV4-3	.	few	TRBJ1-1	TGCGCCAGCAGCCAAGCACACACTAACACTGAAGCTTTCTTT	CASSQAHTNTEAFF
TRBV19	.	.	TRBJ2-5	TGTGCCAGTAGTCCGGAGGGTCGGGGTGAGACCCAGTACTTC	CASSPEGRGETQYF
TRBV12-3/TRBV12-4	.	few	TRBJ1-2	TGTGCCAGCAGTTTAGCGGAGGCTCCCGCCACCTTC	CASSLAEAPATF
TRBV29-1	TRBD1	.	TRBJ1-3	TGCAGCGTTGAAGATCTCGGGACAGGGACTGGAAACACCATATATTTT	CSVEDLGTGTGNTIYF
TRBV29-1	.	.	TRBJ2-2	TGCAGCGTTCCTGACAAGACCGGGGAGCTGTTTTTT	CSVPDKTGELFF
TRBV9	.	few	TRBJ2-3	TGTGCCAGCAGCGTAGTTGGGACTGGGCGGGATACGCAGTATTTT	CASSVVGTGRDTQYF
TRBV7-2	TRBD2	.	TRBJ2-1	TGTGCCAGCTCGCCCGTCGAGAGACTAGCGGGGGGACTCGACTCCTGGCAGTTCTTC	CASSPVERLAGGLDSWQFF
TRBV9	.	.	TRBJ1-2	TGTGCCAGCAGCGTAGAAGGTTCGGCTGGACGTGGCTACACCTTC	CASSVEGSAGRGYTF
TRBV4-1	TRBD1	.	TRBJ1-5	TGCGCCAGCAGCCTCGGACAGGGGAGTCAGCCCCAGCATTTT	CASSLGQGSQPQHF
TRBV6-5	TRBD1	.	TRBJ2-1	TGTGCCAGCAGTTCGGTCCGGGACAGGGGCGTCAATGAGCAGTTCTTC	CASSSVRDRGVNEQFF
TRBV7-7	.	few	TRBJ2-1	TGTGCCAGCAGCTTATGGGGCGGGGCAGAATCGTATGAGCAGTTCTTC	CASSLWGGAESYEQFF
TRBV7-2	TRBD1	.	TRBJ2-1	TGTGCCAGCAGTCGACAGGGGGCACAGTTCTTC	CASSRQGAQFF
TRBV7-9	.	many	TRBJ2-7	TGTGCCAGCAGCCGCCTTGGGGATCGCTCCTACGAGCAGTACTTC	CASSRLGDRSYEQYF
TRBV5-1	TRBD1	few	TRBJ2-7	TGCGCCAGCAGCTGGGGACAGGCCCCCCACGAGCAGTACTTC	CASSWGQAPHEQYF
TRBV12-3/TRBV12-4	.	few	TRBJ1-2	TGTGCCAGCAGCCCCCAATCCGGACTTAACTATGGCTACACCTTC	CASSPQSGLNYGYTF
TRBV5-6	TRBD2	few	TRBJ2-5	TGTGCCAGCAGCTGGCGGCTAGCGGGGGTGGAGACCCAGTACTTC	CASSWRLAGVETQYF
TRBV28	.	few	TRBJ2-3	TGTGCCAGCAGTCCGGGGGGACAGGGCACAGATACGCAGTATTTT	CASSPGGQGTDTQYF
TRBV20-1	.	many	TRBJ2-5	TGCAGTGCTAGAGAGTCCGGGAAGCAAGAGACCCAGTACTTC	CSARESGKQETQYF
TRBV6-5	TRBD1	.	TRBJ2-7	TGTGCCAGCAGTCCTACCAATTTCCGGGACAGTGGATCCTACGAGCAGTACTTC	CASSPTNFRDSGSYEQYF
TRBV30	.	.	TRBJ2-7	TGTGCCTGGGGTTACGGAGGGGAAGGCTACGAGCAGTACTTC	CAWGYGGEGYEQYF
TRBV6-2/TRBV6-3	TRBD1	.	TRBJ2-5	TGTGCCAGCAGTCCCATCAGGACAGGGGAGAAGGGAGAGACCCAGTACTTC	CASSPIRTGEKGETQYF
TRBV19	.	few	TRBJ1-3	TGTGCCAGTAGTATAATTGCGGAAGCTGGAAACACCATATATTTT	CASSIIAEAGNTIYF
TRBV29-1	TRBD1	.	TRBJ2-7	TGCAGCGTTGGACCGGGACAGGGGACCTACGAGCAGTACTTC	CSVGPGQGTYEQYF
TRBV4-1	TRBD1	.	TRBJ2-1	TGCGCCAGCAGCCACCCGGGACAGGGGGTTTTCTTC	CASSHPGQGVFF
TRBV4-3	TRBD2	many	TRBJ2-5	TGCGCCAGCAGCCCACAAGGACTAGCGGGGAATGGGGAGACCCAGTACTTC	CASSPQGLAGNGETQYF
TRBV7-3	TRBD2	.	TRBJ2-5	TGTGCCAGCAGCTTAAGGGTGCGGCTACTTGTAGGACGGGGGGGCCAAGAGACCCAGTACTTC	CASSLRVRLLVGRGGQETQYF
TRBV7-6	.	.	TRBJ1-6	TGTGCCAGCAGCTCTGGACAGACCCTTAAGTCACCCCTCCACTTT	CASSSGQTLKSPLHF
TRBV7-8	.	.	TRBJ1-4	TGTGCCAGCAGCCCGGCCGAGACTAATGAAAAACTGTTTTTT	CASSPAETNEKLFF
TRBV18	TRBD1	.	TRBJ1-2	TGTGCCAGCTCACCACAGGGGGACAGTTCACCCTATGGCTACACCTTC	CASSPQGDSSPYGYTF
TRBV12-3/TRBV12-4	.	few	TRBJ1-6	TGTGCCAGCAATACGATGGGTCGATGGTCGGGTGCTTATAATTCACCCCTCCACTTT	CASNTMGRWSGAYNSPLHF
TRBV14	TRBD1	few	TRBJ2-7	TGTGCCAGCAGCCCATGGACAGGGAAAGAGCAGTACTTC	CASSPWTGKEQYF
TRBV9	TRBD2	.	TRBJ2-1	TGTGCCAGCAGCCGCCGCGTCGCGGGGGGCCGGAATGAGCAGTTCTTC	CASSRRVAGGRNEQFF
TRBV20-1	TRBD2	.	TRBJ2-2	TGCAGTGCTCGGTATAGCGGGGGGGCCACCGGGGAGCTGTTTTTT	CSARYSGGATGELFF
TRBV12-3/TRBV12-4	.	many	TRBJ2-3	TGTGCCAGCAGTGGTTTAGGTGGCACAGATACGCAGTATTTT	CASSGLGGTDTQYF
TRBV6-4	.	.	TRBJ2-6	TGTGCCAGCAGGGACCTGAGTGGCGGGGCCAACGCCCTGACTTTC	CASRDLSGGANALTF
TRBV20-1	.	few	TRBJ1-1	TGCAGTGCTGAGGGGGTAGTGAACACTGAAGCTTTCTTT	CSAEGVVNTEAFF
TRBV4-1	.	.	TRBJ1-2	TGCGCCAGCAGCCAAGACTTGGGATTTGCTAACTATGGCTACACCTTC	CASSQDLGFANYGYTF
TRBV7-2	TRBD2	many	TRBJ2-1	TGTGCCAGCAGTCCTAGCGGGGGGGCCGTAATCTTC	CASSPSGGAVIF
TRBV5-4	.	many	TRBJ1-6	TGTGCCAGCAGCCCCGGGTTGGAACACGGTTTTTCCCTCCACTTT	CASSPGLEHGFSLHF